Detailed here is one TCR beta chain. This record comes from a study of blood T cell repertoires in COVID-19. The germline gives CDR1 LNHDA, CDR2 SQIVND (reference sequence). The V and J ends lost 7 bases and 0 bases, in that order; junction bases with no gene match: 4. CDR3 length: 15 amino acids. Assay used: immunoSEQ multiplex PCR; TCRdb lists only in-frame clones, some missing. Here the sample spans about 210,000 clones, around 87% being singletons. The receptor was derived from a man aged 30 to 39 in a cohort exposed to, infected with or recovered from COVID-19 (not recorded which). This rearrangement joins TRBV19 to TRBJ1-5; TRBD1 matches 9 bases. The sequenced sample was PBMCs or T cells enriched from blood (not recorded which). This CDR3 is CASIGTGRSNQPQHF. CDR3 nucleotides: TGTGCCAGTATTGGGACAGGGCGTAGCAATCAGCCCCAGCATTTT.